The T cell receptor (beta chain) under discussion was sequenced for a study of blood T cell repertoires in COVID-19. At the level of the study: Collection of acute and convalescent COVID-19 samples took place in the United States, Italy and Spain. PBMCs, B-cell-depleted T cells, or T cells were the source of the cDNA or gDNA that made up the material.

Method: immunoSEQ multiplex PCR; TCRdb's copy keeps in-frame clones and lacks some. The table has about 270,000 clones, 90% seen once. Enrolled through a virtual design, the participants were between roughly 18 and 95 years of age and came from 24 US areas. Clinical history reported by participants formed the basis on which cohorts were assigned. The CDR3 loop spans 16 amino acids. The J segment lost 5 bases and the V segment lost 5 bases, leaving 11 bases of the junction unmatched. Germline V gives CDR1 PRHDT, CDR2 FYEKMQ (reference sequence). The TCR was taken from a woman aged 25 to 39 with acute COVID-19. V gene TRBV13 combines with J gene TRBJ2-1, with 8 bases fitting TRBD2. Sequencing was carried out using PBMCs or T cells enriched from blood (not recorded which). In nucleotides, the CDR3 is TGTGCCAGCAGCCTACGGGCTCCGGGAGGGAACAATGAGCAGTTCTTC. This sequence encodes CASSLRAPGGNNEQFF.